The table lists the clone carrying this TCR beta chain with many counts. Antigen: not known. This entry is derived from a study of identical twins. Study results and caveats: The more abundant beta clonotypes in cord blood had fewer insertions, and memory repertoires did not show this. Weaker excess sharing between twins was seen in beta out-of-frame sequences. The study found that models underestimated out-of-frame TCR alpha sharing in monozygotic twins. Out-of-frame alpha sequences common to twins were enriched for low generation probability.

This CDR3 is built from 13 residues. V lost 3 bases and J lost 7, with 10 bases in between. TCRdb reprocessed the 5' RACE reads via MiXCR and lists one record per CDR3 protein. The sample records about 690,000 distinct CDR3 sequences, over 5% being singletons. V gene TRBV12-3 or TRBV12-4 combines with J gene TRBJ2-1; no reliable D call. The source of this sequence is a man aged 18 to 29 in good health. What was sequenced was naive T cells sorted from blood. The DNA for the CDR3 is TGTGCCAGCAGTTTTCAAGAGAGGAATGAGCAGTTCTTC. Encoded protein: CASSFQERNEQFF.